This T cell receptor (beta chain) derives from a study of low-dose radiotherapy and immunotherapy resistance in tumors. Overall study: Every day for four cycles from cycle 1 day 1, patients took 300 mg of oral aspirin.

This CDR3 has 17 amino acids. V lost 1 base, J lost 2 bases, and 5 bases stayed unmatched. CDR1 SGHTA and CDR2 FQGNSA come from the germline V gene. Specified time point: after trial treatment. Sample treatment: LDRT plus nivolumab, ipilimumab, low-dose cyclophosphamide and aspirin (RACIN trial). The presence of advanced solid tumors lacking tumor-infiltrating lymphocytes characterized eligible patients. The table lists this clonotype with many counts. First-strand cDNA relied on TRAV- and TRBV-specific primers spanning alpha and beta chains. Using a constant-region primer together with a V-primer adapter, TCRs were subjected to around 20 PCR cycles of amplification. With in vitro transcription, the isolated mRNA was amplified. TCRdb re-analysed the reads in MiXCR, keeping a single row per CDR3 protein. The table includes some 94,000 distinct CDR3 sequences, 20% to 25% detected once.

The chain is built from TRBV7-2 and TRBJ2-3; 11 bases fit TRBD2. Sequencing was performed on PBMCs, taken after low-dose radiotherapy plus immunotherapy. The source of this sequence is a female donor with ovarian cancer. CDR3 bases: TGTGCCAGCAGCTTAGATAGCGGGAGGGCTATCACAGATACGCAGTATTTT. Translated, it gives CASSLDSGRAITDTQYF.